The rows below give T cell receptor beta chains drawn from one sample of a study of T cell changes during pregnancy in multiple sclerosis. Libraries were prepared by immunoSEQ multiplex PCR; TCRdb keeps only in-frame clonotypes and omits some of them. The top ten hold more than 1.4% of the sample, which has about 67,000 clones, 90% seen once. This sample comprised peripheral blood, obtained in the third trimester of pregnancy. Receptors were obtained from a female donor with multiple sclerosis, enrolled in a pregnancy study. The CDR3 runs from the conserved cysteine through the conserved F or W. Each record gives: V gene, CDR3 protein.

V: TRBV18; CDR3: CASSPMRDRPRDGYTF
V: TRBV6-6; CDR3: CASSYPGQPQHF
V: TRBV5-6; CDR3: CASSLYGQGRFNIQYF
V: TRBV29-1; CDR3: CSVYRDSQLMNTEAFF
V: TRBV19; CDR3: CASSTGESGSYNEQFF
V: TRBV11-3; CDR3: CASSLSFGTAARGTEAFF
V: TRBV7-7; CDR3: CASSTSGQETQYF
V: TRBV27; CDR3: CASSLWEADRGYNEQFF
V: TRBV2; CDR3: CASSEIIQGAGYEKLFF
V: TRBV5-6; CDR3: CASSAQGAGTEAFF
V: TRBV10-2; CDR3: CASSEVQPLDYGYTF
V: TRBV6-6; CDR3: CASSYSGQAAGNTIYF
V: TRBV19; CDR3: CASSSLGAVNQPQHF
V: TRBV19; CDR3: CASTVRLATDTQYF
V: TRBV4-1; CDR3: CASSRGDLTIAQPQHF
V: TRBV5-1; CDR3: CASSLQDRAQFF
V: TRBV20-1; CDR3: CSAGKQSEAFF
V: TRBV27; CDR3: CASSLSLAGASEQYF
V: TRBV5-1; CDR3: CASSLESGRMAFF
V: TRBV6-4; CDR3: CASSDSMNTEAFF
V: TRBV29-1; CDR3: CSVDAGGVGNYGYTF
V: TRBV6-5; CDR3: CASSYWGQVEQYF
V: TRBV20-1; CDR3: CSASSAHEQYF
V: TRBV4-2; CDR3: CASSQESGLVDGYTF
V: TRBV7-2; CDR3: CASSFGATNIQYF
V: TRBV9; CDR3: CASSVGGGPNTGELFF
V: TRBV7-6; CDR3: CASSPRETQYF
V: TRBV4-1; CDR3: CASSPSRPDPGLRSGELFF
V: TRBV2; CDR3: CASSRQGSITEAFF
V: TRBV11-2; CDR3: CASSPLTSGHTRGYTF
V: TRBV12-5; CDR3: CASGLAQGAYTDGYTF
V: TRBV30; CDR3: CAWSVQQYGNTIYF
V: TRBV2; CDR3: CASKRESSTDTQYF
V: TRBV6-1; CDR3: CASSELKGANYGYTF
V: TRBV7-6; CDR3: CASSRVGETQYF
V: TRBV27; CDR3: CASSPRGGYEQYF
V: TRBV29-1; CDR3: CSAGTGGDEQYF
V: TRBV4-3; CDR3: CASSQDTRKNQPQHF
V: TRBV5-6; CDR3: CASSLGGGRILNTEAFF
V: TRBV7-9; CDR3: CASSFTGIGYGYTF
V: TRBV5-1; CDR3: CASSASARVQETQYF
V: TRBV18; CDR3: CASSPGHGNTIYF
V: TRBV10-1; CDR3: CASSEGLGGSYNEQFF
V: TRBV10-2; CDR3: CASSQLTGNAGNTIYF
V: TRBV18; CDR3: CASSLTMDQGNEQYF
V: TRBV30; CDR3: CAWRLPSNEKLFF
V: TRBV7-8; CDR3: CASSYSGQGVVTDTQYF
V: TRBV19; CDR3: CASSIGKTGVGSPLHF
V: TRBV10-2; CDR3: CASSEQGFNTGELFF
V: TRBV9; CDR3: CASSVGDAEKLFF
V: TRBV4-3; CDR3: CASSQDLSGTGDTEAFF
V: TRBV2; CDR3: CASSDRRLRDIQYF
V: TRBV7-8; CDR3: CASSLGWLKEDTQYF
V: TRBV10-1; CDR3: CASSEAGAGELFF
V: TRBV18; CDR3: CASSPVDSGETQYF
V: TRBV2; CDR3: CASTLLNTEAFF
V: TRBV4-2; CDR3: CASSQERGSYEQFF
V: TRBV6-1; CDR3: CASSELGTGGWDTQYF
V: TRBV7-9; CDR3: CASSLDLRAFF
V: TRBV18; CDR3: CASSPVTGQGSEKLFF